The source of this TCR beta chain is a study of T cell responses to AZD1222 COVID-19 vaccine. Findings of the study overall: Only after the peak T cell response were repertoires sampled. Clonal diversity was possibly underestimated, and the donors were mostly white British, with more females.

In its sample, this clone was seen once. Its specificity is unknown. Some clones are missing from TCRdb's copy, which holds only in-frame ones; the method was immunoSEQ multiplex PCR. The repertoire has 150,000 to 180,000 clones, about 88% of them found once; the top ten carry approximately 19%. The CDR3 contains 15 residues. The germline gives CDR1 LNHDA, CDR2 SQIVND (reference sequence). The V and J ends lost 7 bases and 6 bases respectively, with 19 bases between them. The chain couples TRBV19 to TRBJ1-5, with D unclear. This receptor was obtained from an adult in good health. This specimen consisted of peripheral blood, obtained on day 0 of AZD1222 vaccination. DNA of the CDR3: TGTGCCAGTACCCCGGATGGCGCCCGGTCTCAGCCCCAGCATTTT. Translation: CASTPDGARSQPQHF.